The present T cell receptor beta chain was sequenced within a study of tumor and adjacent non-tumor tissue in lung cancer. Notes on the study in general: Shorter survival was associated with higher TCR diversity in tumors.

This sample's RNA came from whole unsorted tissue. This non-tumor lung sample came from over 3 cm beyond the tumor edge. A modified ARM-PCR protocol with three rounds of nested PCR amplified TCRbeta. TCRdb re-analysed the multiplex PCR reads in MiXCR, keeping a single row per CDR3 protein. The sample comprises 50,000 or so distinct CDR3 sequences, roughly 69% of which are singletons, and 20% to 30% rests with the top ten. On this clonotype: Its antigen is not identified. The conserved phenylalanine or tryptophan normally closing the CDR3 is absent here, so this likely arose from a read error. The DNA is omitted, as the CDR3 cannot be located on it reliably, and the CDR3 follows TCRdb's listing.

With termini counted, the CDR3 has 14 amino acids. Germline lookup yields CDR1 SQVTM and CDR2 ANQGSEA. Specimen: distant non-tumor lung tissue. The origin of this receptor is a woman aged 60-75 years with non-small cell lung cancer. V gene TRBV29-1 combines with J gene TRBJ1-5; TRBD1 is the table's D call, not checked against the DNA. CDR3 loop: CRAGDSRSGQPQQS.